This TCR beta chain was observed in a study of human T cells and chemical hapten exposure. The CDR3 totals 15 residues. V shed 3 bases and J shed 3 bases, with 13 bases lying between them. The V gene's germline CDR1 is SGHDT and CDR2 YYEEEE. Unique molecular identifiers were linked by the library to individual cDNA molecules. TCRdb recomputed calls from the RACE reads with MiXCR, one row per CDR3 protein. The sample contains roughly 50,000 distinct CDR3 sequences, about 10% of which appear only once. The time point denotes: patch test 3, about 24 weeks after DPC sensitization. Specified treatment: therapeutic diphenylcyclopropenone sensitization with weekly scalp DPC. Each patch-test visit's blood sample preceded patch application.

The chain has TRBV5-6 and TRBJ2-1, with a possible D match to TRBD1 (5 bases). Here the sequenced sample was whole blood, taken in connection with sensitization to the hapten diphenylcyclopropenone (DPC). The receptor was derived from a woman aged 40 to 49 with alopecia areata. Some clones in this sample may be carry-over from other donors' samples. For the CDR3, the DNA is TGTGCCAGCAGCTCAACAGGTGGGGACTACAATGAGCAGTTCTTC. Its protein product is CASSSTGGDYNEQFF.